This paragraph covers one TCR beta chain sequence. The data originate from a study of blood T cell repertoires in COVID-19. Study-level information: Researchers got acute and convalescent COVID-19 samples from the United States, Italy and Spain.

Authors' methods: Reference gene primer amplification gave estimated nucleated cell counts. Method: immunoSEQ multiplex PCR; TCRdb's copy keeps in-frame clones and lacks some. That table supplies the V and J calls and clone size; D and trimming were determined from the DNA. The table includes approximately 110,000 clones, 65% to 80% detected once. CDR1 is SGDLS, CDR2 YYNGEE, per germline. This CDR3 is 13 amino acids long. The V end lost 0 bases, the J end lost 3 bases, and 5 bases lay between the germline ends. The genes are TRBV9 and TRBJ2-3; D unclear. Sequencing input: peripheral blood. The TCR sequence derives from a man in his 70s with active or convalescent COVID-19. CDR3 loop: CASSVAGTDTQYF. CDR3 DNA sequence: TGTGCCAGCAGCGTAGCCGGGACAGATACGCAGTATTTT.